Listed below are T cell receptor beta chains from one sample, sequenced in a study of identical twins. TCRdb recomputed calls from the 5' RACE reads with MiXCR, one row per CDR3 protein. The sample consists of 200,000 to 250,000 distinct CDR3 sequences, 6% to 8% of them appearing once. This same sample was also taken into another study, of yellow fever vaccine responses in identical twins.

Sequencing input: CD8+ T cells sorted from blood. The source of these receptors is a woman between 18 and 29 years old in good health. The CDR3 runs from the conserved cysteine through the conserved F or W. A D gene is named only where the DNA matches it firmly. Clone size is not always given. Where it is, it says once, few, many or a class for expanded clones.

cdr3_nt | cdr3_aa | d_call | v_call | clone_size | j_call
TGTGCCAGCAGCTTAGTTATAAACGAGCAGTACTTC | CASSLVINEQYF | - | TRBV7-9 | many | TRBJ2-7
TGTGCCAGCAGTCGACTAGCGGGAGGACTCTACGAGCAGTACTTC | CASSRLAGGLYEQYF | TRBD2 | TRBV2 | - | TRBJ2-7
TGCGCCAGCAGCCCCTCCTCTTTGAACACTGAAGCTTTCTTT | CASSPSSLNTEAFF | - | TRBV4-1 | - | TRBJ1-1
TGTGCCAGCAGCCTTCGGGGACAGGGGAATGAAAAACTGTTTTTT | CASSLRGQGNEKLFF | TRBD1 | TRBV2 | few | TRBJ1-4
TGTGCCACCAGTGAGTACGGGACTAGCGGTGACAATGAGCAGTTCTTC | CATSEYGTSGDNEQFF | TRBD2 | TRBV24-1 | - | TRBJ2-1
TGTGCCAGCAGTTACACCGTCCCGGGACCCAACACCGGGGAGCTGTTTTTT | CASSYTVPGPNTGELFF | - | TRBV6-5 | many | TRBJ2-2
TGCGCCAGCAGTCCGGGTTGGAGCTCCTATAATTCACCCCTCCACTTT | CASSPGWSSYNSPLHF | - | TRBV5-1 | many | TRBJ1-6
TGTGCCAGCAGTTCCTCCGGGACTAGCGGGAGAGATACGCAGTATTTT | CASSSSGTSGRDTQYF | TRBD2 | TRBV12-3/TRBV12-4 | few | TRBJ2-3
TGTGCCAGCAGTGAATACACCGCCCGACCCACAGATACGCAGTATTTT | CASSEYTARPTDTQYF | - | TRBV6-1 | - | TRBJ2-3
TGTGCCAGTCAGGGGGTCACCGGGGAGCTGTTTTTT | CASQGVTGELFF | TRBD1 | TRBV6-5 | many | TRBJ2-2
TGTGCCAGCATTGCTGCTGGGGCCAACGTCCTGACTTTC | CASIAAGANVLTF | - | TRBV6-1 | few | TRBJ2-6
TGTGCCAGCAGCCAAGACCCCCCTTACGCTGCCATGTTCTTC | CASSQDPPYAAMFF | - | TRBV3-1 | many | TRBJ2-7
TGTGCCACCGGCCGTGGGACCGGGGAGCTGTTTTTT | CATGRGTGELFF | - | TRBV24-1 | - | TRBJ2-2
TGTGCCAGCAGGTTGCAAGCGGGGGGGCCGAGCACAGATACGCAGTATTTT | CASRLQAGGPSTDTQYF | TRBD2 | TRBV12-3/TRBV12-4 | - | TRBJ2-3
TGTGCCAGCAGCTCCGACGGGTTCAATGAGCAGTTCTTC | CASSSDGFNEQFF | - | TRBV7-9 | - | TRBJ2-1
TGTGCCAGCAGCTTTTTTTCGACTGAAGCTTTCTTT | CASSFFSTEAFF | - | TRBV5-6 | many | TRBJ1-1
TGTGCCAGCAGCTGGGGGGGGTCCTACAATGAGCAGTTCTTC | CASSWGGSYNEQFF | TRBD2 | TRBV7-2 | - | TRBJ2-1
TGCGCCAGCAGCCAAAGGGGCGGAACCTACGAGCAGTACTTC | CASSQRGGTYEQYF | - | TRBV5-1 | many | TRBJ2-7
TGCGCCAGCAGCCAAGAGCTAGCGGAATACAATGAGCAGTTCTTC | CASSQELAEYNEQFF | TRBD2 | TRBV4-1 | - | TRBJ2-1
TGTGCCAGCAGCCCTGCCCTTTTCAATGAGCAGTTCTTC | CASSPALFNEQFF | - | TRBV3-1 | - | TRBJ2-1
TGTGCCAGCAGCCCAGAGTGGGGAGAGACCCAGTACTTC | CASSPEWGETQYF | - | TRBV11-2 | few | TRBJ2-5
TGTGCCAGCAGTTTAGGAAACAGCCACTATGGCTACACCTTC | CASSLGNSHYGYTF | - | TRBV12-3/TRBV12-4 | many | TRBJ1-2
TGTGCCATCAGCCCAGGTGCGGCAGGAGCTTTCTTT | CAISPGAAGAFF | - | TRBV10-3 | many | TRBJ1-1
TGCAGTGCTGAAGGGACGACGGCTGTTTACGAGCAGTACTTC | CSAEGTTAVYEQYF | - | TRBV20-1 | few | TRBJ2-7
TGTGCCAGCAGCCCGGACCTTAAAGAGACCCAGTACTTC | CASSPDLKETQYF | - | TRBV13 | few | TRBJ2-5
TGTGCCAGCAGAGGGACAGGGGGCTCTGGAAACACCATATATTTT | CASRGTGGSGNTIYF | TRBD1 | TRBV2 | many | TRBJ1-3
TGTGCCAGTAGTATAGGAAAGCCAGATACGCAGTATTTT | CASSIGKPDTQYF | - | TRBV19 | - | TRBJ2-3
TGTGCCAGCAGTGAACGCGGGGGGGGCTCCTACAATGAGCAGTTCTTC | CASSERGGGSYNEQFF | TRBD2 | TRBV6-1 | few | TRBJ2-1
TGCGCCAGCAGCCAAAGCCGCCTAGCGGCAGATACGCAGTATTTT | CASSQSRLAADTQYF | TRBD2 | TRBV4-1 | - | TRBJ2-3
TGTGCCAGCAGCTTAGTACCCTCCGCGCCCTTTTACTTC | CASSLVPSAPFYF | - | TRBV7-8 | many | TRBJ2-7
TGCAGTGCTAGAGTGGATGGGAGTTGGGACGAGCAGTACTTC | CSARVDGSWDEQYF | - | TRBV20-1 | once | TRBJ2-7
TGTGCCAGCAGTCCGGGGGGAAGATACTACGAGCAGTACTTC | CASSPGGRYYEQYF | TRBD2 | TRBV6-1 | - | TRBJ2-7
TGTGCCAGCAGCCAAGATCGGGGACGGACCATCTACAATGAGCAGTTCTTC | CASSQDRGRTIYNEQFF | - | TRBV4-2 | few | TRBJ2-1
TGTGCCAGCAGCTTAGATACGGGGGGTGACTGGAATGAGCAGTTCTTC | CASSLDTGGDWNEQFF | TRBD2 | TRBV11-3 | few | TRBJ2-1
TGTGCCAGCAGTTCAGACGCCAGAGAGACCCAGTACTTC | CASSSDARETQYF | - | TRBV12-3/TRBV12-4 | few | TRBJ2-5
TGTGCCAGCAGTTTGGGGGACAGGGTTTCTCAGGAGACCCAGTACTTC | CASSLGDRVSQETQYF | TRBD1 | TRBV12-3/TRBV12-4 | few | TRBJ2-5
TGTGCCAGCAGCTTGACATGGGCACAACTACAGGGGTGGGGTAACGAGCAGTACTTC | CASSLTWAQLQGWGNEQYF | TRBD1 | TRBV5-4 | few | TRBJ2-7
TGTGCCAGCAGCCCCGGGGGGGCCTTGGAGACCCAGTACTTC | CASSPGGALETQYF | TRBD2 | TRBV3-1 | many | TRBJ2-5
TGCAGTGCTAGTTTGACAGGGGGCACCGGGGAGCTGTTTTTT | CSASLTGGTGELFF | TRBD1 | TRBV20-1 | - | TRBJ2-2
TGCAGTGCTGCAGAACAGGGAAGCGAGCAGTACTTC | CSAAEQGSEQYF | - | TRBV20-1 | few | TRBJ2-7